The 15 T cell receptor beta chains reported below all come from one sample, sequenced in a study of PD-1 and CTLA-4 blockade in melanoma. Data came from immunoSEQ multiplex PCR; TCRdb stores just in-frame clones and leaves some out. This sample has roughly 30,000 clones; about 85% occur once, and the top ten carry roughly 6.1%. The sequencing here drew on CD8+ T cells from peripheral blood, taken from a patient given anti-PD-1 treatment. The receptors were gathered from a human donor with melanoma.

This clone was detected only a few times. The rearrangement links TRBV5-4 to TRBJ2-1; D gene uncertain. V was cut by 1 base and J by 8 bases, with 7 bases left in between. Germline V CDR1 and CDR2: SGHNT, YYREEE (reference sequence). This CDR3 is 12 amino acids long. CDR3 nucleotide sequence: TGTGCCAGCAGCTTGTTCGACGATGAGCAGTTCTTC. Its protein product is CASSLFDDEQFF. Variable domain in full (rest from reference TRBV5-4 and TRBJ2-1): ETGVTQSPTHLIKTRGQQVTLRCSSQSGHNTVSWYQQALGQGPQFIFQYYREEENGRGNFPPRFSGLQFPNYSSELNVNALELDDSALYLCASSLFDDEQFFGPGTRLTVL.

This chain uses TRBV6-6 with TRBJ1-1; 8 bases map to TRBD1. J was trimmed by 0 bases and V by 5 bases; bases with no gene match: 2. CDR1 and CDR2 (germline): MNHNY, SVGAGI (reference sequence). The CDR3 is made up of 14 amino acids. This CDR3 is CASSTTGVNTEAFF. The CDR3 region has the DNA TGTGCCAGCAGTACGACAGGGGTGAACACTGAAGCTTTCTTT.

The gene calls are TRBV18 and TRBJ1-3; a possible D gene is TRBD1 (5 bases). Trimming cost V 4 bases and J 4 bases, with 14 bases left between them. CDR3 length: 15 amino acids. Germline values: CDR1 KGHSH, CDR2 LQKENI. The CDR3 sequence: CASSLGATPGNTIYF. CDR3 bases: TGTGCCAGCTCACTAGGGGCGACACCCGGAAACACCATATATTTT.

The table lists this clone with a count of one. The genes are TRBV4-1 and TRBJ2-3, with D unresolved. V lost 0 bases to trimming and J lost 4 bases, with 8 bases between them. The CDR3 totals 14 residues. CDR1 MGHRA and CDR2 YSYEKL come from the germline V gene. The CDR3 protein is CASSQDTWSDTQYF. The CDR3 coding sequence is TGCGCCAGCAGCCAAGATACGTGGTCAGATACGCAGTATTTT.

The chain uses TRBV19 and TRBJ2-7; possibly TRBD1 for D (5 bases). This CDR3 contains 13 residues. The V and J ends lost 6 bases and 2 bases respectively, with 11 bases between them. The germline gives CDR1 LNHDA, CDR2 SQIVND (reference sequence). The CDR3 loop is CASRADSAYEQYF. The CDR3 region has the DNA TGTGCCAGTAGAGCCGACAGTGCCTACGAGCAGTACTTC. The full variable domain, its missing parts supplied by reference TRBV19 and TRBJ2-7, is DGGITQSPKYLFRKEGQNVTLSCEQNLNHDAMYWYRQDPGQGLRLIYYSQIVNDFQKGDIAEGYSVSREKKESFPLTVTSAQKNPTAFYLCASRADSAYEQYFGPGTRLTVT.

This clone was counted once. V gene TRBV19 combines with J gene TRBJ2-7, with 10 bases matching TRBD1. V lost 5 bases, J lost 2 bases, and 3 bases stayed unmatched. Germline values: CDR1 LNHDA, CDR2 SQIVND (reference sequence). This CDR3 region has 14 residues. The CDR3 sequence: CASSSTGGPYEQYF. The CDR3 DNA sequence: TGTGCCAGTAGTTCGACAGGGGGCCCCTACGAGCAGTACTTC.

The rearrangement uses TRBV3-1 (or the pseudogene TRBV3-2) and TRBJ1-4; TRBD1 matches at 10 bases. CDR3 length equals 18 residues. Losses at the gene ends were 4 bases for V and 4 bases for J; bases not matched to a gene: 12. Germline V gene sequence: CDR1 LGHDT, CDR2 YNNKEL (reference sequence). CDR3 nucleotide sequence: TGTGCCAGCAGCCCCCCCCGGGACAGGGGCCTAATTAATGAAAAACTGTTTTTT. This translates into CASSPPRDRGLINEKLFF.

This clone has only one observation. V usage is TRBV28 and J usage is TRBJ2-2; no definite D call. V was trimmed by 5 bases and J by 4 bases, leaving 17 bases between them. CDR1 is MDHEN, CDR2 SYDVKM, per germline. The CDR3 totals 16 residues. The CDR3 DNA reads TGTGCCAGCAGTCCAGGCAGGCAGGAGATCACCGGGGAGCTGTTTTTT. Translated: CASSPGRQEITGELFF. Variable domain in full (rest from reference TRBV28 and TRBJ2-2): DVKVTQSSRYLVKRTGEKVFLECVQDMDHENMFWYRQDPGLGLRLIYFSYDVKMKEKGDIPEGYSVSREKKERFSLILESASTNQTSMYLCASSPGRQEITGELFFGEGSRLTVL.

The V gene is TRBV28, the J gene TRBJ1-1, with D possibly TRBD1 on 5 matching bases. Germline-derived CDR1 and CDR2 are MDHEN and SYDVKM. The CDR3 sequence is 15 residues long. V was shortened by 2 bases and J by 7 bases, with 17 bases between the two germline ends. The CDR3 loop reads CASSLQGRLPHEAFF. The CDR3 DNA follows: TGTGCCAGCAGTTTACAGGGAAGGTTGCCACATGAAGCTTTCTTT.

The CDR3: CASSGYNEQFF. CDR3 in DNA: TGTGCCAGCAGTGGCTACAATGAGCAGTTCTTC. The chain has TRBV2 and TRBJ2-1; D gene ambiguous. V lost 4 bases, J lost 3 bases, and 1 base lay in between. Germline V gene sequence: CDR1 SNHLY, CDR2 FYNNEI. This CDR3 region has 11 residues. Full variable domain (missing parts from reference TRBV2 and TRBJ2-1): EPEVTQTPSHQVTQMGQEVILRCVPISNHLYFYWYRQILGQKVEFLVSFYNNEISEKSEIFDDQFSVERPDGSNFTLKIRSTKLEDSAMYFCASSGYNEQFFGPGTRLTVL.

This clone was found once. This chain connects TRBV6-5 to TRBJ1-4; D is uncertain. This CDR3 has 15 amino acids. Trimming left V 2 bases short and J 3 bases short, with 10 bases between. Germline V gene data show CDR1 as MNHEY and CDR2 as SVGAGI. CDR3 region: CASSYLEEANEKLFF. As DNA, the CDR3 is TGTGCCAGCAGTTACCTGGAGGAGGCTAATGAAAAACTGTTTTTT.

The CDR3 DNA is TGTGCCAGCTCACCCGGACTGAGCCCTTTCACAGATACGCAGTATTTT. Translation: CASSPGLSPFTDTQYF. J is TRBJ2-3 and V is TRBV18; D is perhaps TRBD2 (5 bases). V dropped 3 bases and J dropped 2 bases, with 15 bases sitting between them. Looked up from germline, CDR1 is KGHSH and CDR2 is LQKENI. The CDR3 loop spans 16 amino acids.

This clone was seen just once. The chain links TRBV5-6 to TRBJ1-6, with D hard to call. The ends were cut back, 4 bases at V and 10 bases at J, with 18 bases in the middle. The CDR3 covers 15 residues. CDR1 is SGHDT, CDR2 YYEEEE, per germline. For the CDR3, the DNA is TGTGCCAGCAGCCCCGACGCAGGCCCTAGGTCACCCCTCCACTTT. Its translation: CASSPDAGPRSPLHF.

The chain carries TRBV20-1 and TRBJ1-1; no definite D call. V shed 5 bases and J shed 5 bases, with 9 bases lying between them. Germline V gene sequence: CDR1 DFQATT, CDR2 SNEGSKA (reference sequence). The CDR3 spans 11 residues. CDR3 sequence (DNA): TGCAGTGCTTTCCCCGGGACTGAAGCTTTCTTT. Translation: CSAFPGTEAFF.

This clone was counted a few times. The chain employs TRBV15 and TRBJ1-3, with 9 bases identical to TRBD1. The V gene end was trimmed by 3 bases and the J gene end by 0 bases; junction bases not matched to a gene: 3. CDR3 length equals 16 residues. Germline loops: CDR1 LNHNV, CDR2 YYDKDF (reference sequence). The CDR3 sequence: CATSSGQGSSGNTIYF. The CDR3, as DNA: TGTGCCACCAGCAGCGGACAGGGGAGCTCTGGAAACACCATATATTTT.